Listed below are T cell receptor beta chains from one sample, sequenced in a study of technical replicates of blood from a handful of donors. Data came from immunoSEQ multiplex PCR; TCRdb stores just in-frame clones and leaves some out. Of 75,000 or so clones in the sample, approximately 93% were seen once. The material sequenced was T cells isolated from PBMCs. The receptors derive from a human donor in good health. The CDR3 runs from the conserved cysteine through the conserved F or W. Each record gives: D gene, V gene, CDR3 protein. D genes are given only for firm matches.

d_gene: NA; v_gene: TRBV27; CDR3aa: CASSIYRNPAYGYTF
d_gene: NA; v_gene: TRBV10-3; CDR3aa: CAITAGDTEAFF
d_gene: TRBD2; v_gene: TRBV4-1; CDR3aa: CASSLGTSDLSYEQYF
d_gene: NA; v_gene: TRBV29-1; CDR3aa: CSATGFSGNTIYF
d_gene: TRBD1; v_gene: TRBV6-1; CDR3aa: CASTGTEELPQHF
d_gene: NA; v_gene: TRBV10-3; CDR3aa: CAIRGPGNTIYF
d_gene: TRBD1; v_gene: TRBV27; CDR3aa: CASGQGRSVEQYF
d_gene: NA; v_gene: TRBV7-2; CDR3aa: CASSFDEVAGNTIYF
d_gene: NA; v_gene: TRBV6-5; CDR3aa: CASSYQGIGLFYEQYF
d_gene: NA; v_gene: TRBV11-2; CDR3aa: CASSPHYEQYF
d_gene: NA; v_gene: TRBV21-1; CDR3aa: CARGSDRLNTGELFF
d_gene: TRBD2; v_gene: TRBV6-5; CDR3aa: CASRNGGSVNEQYF
d_gene: NA; v_gene: TRBV7-2; CDR3aa: CASSFQGKTEAFF
d_gene: NA; v_gene: TRBV20-1; CDR3aa: CSARGAQPQHF
d_gene: NA; v_gene: TRBV5-1; CDR3aa: CASSLAGANQPQHF
d_gene: TRBD1; v_gene: TRBV5-4; CDR3aa: CASSLYRGSTYEQYF
d_gene: TRBD1; v_gene: TRBV9; CDR3aa: CASSDRGQAFF
d_gene: TRBD1; v_gene: TRBV10-3; CDR3aa: CAISGPGQGVETQYF